Listed below are T cell receptor beta chains from one sample, sequenced in a study of shared clonotypes between healthy human individuals. The table came from immunoSEQ multiplex PCR; TCRdb's copy has only in-frame clones and leaves some out. The repertoire holds around 1.4 million clones, with 97% to 99% as singletons. The sequenced sample was naive CD4+ T cells sorted from blood. The receptors shown here come from a man under 40 in good health. Each CDR3 is given with its conserved first and last residue. The order of the fields is J gene, V gene, D gene, clone size, CDR3 protein, CDR3 DNA. A D gene is named only where the DNA matches it firmly. Rows give clone size only sometimes, using once, few, many, or a class for an expanded clone.

TRBJ2-1,TRBV7-2,TRBD2,.,CASSMTSGRTGEQFF,TGTGCCAGCAGCATGACTAGCGGGAGAACGGGTGAGCAGTTCTTC
TRBJ1-1,TRBV5-1,.,.,CASRLDPNTEAFF,TGCGCCAGCAGACTTGATCCGAACACTGAAGCTTTCTTT
TRBJ2-2,TRBV5-4,.,.,CASSLVSGVNTGELFF,TGTGCCAGCAGCTTGGTGTCAGGGGTTAACACCGGGGAGCTGTTTTTT
TRBJ2-3,TRBV5-1,.,.,CASSGQTAFTDTQYF,TGCGCCAGCAGCGGTCAGACAGCTTTCACAGATACGCAGTATTTT
TRBJ2-7,TRBV5-4,.,.,CASSLDSGVIYEQYF,TGTGCCAGCAGCTTGGATTCGGGAGTTATCTACGAGCAGTACTTC
TRBJ2-7,TRBV29-1,.,.,CSVAGTAAGEQYF,TGCAGCGTTGCCGGGACCGCCGCGGGCGAGCAGTACTTC
TRBJ1-2,TRBV19,.,.,CASSPTHLKRNYGYTF,TGTGCCAGTAGTCCAACCCATCTTAAACGGAACTATGGCTACACCTTC
TRBJ2-1,TRBV18,TRBD2,.,CASSPGLAGVVYEQFF,TGTGCCAGCTCACCGGGACTAGCGGGAGTTGTGTATGAGCAGTTCTTC
TRBJ2-3,TRBV29-1,TRBD1,once,CSVQIGQGGTDTQYF,TGCAGCGTGCAAATCGGACAGGGGGGTACAGATACGCAGTATTTT
TRBJ2-7,TRBV28,.,.,CASRTFGGPSAEQYF,TGTGCCAGCAGAACCTTCGGGGGGCCCTCGGCCGAGCAGTACTTC
TRBJ2-7,TRBV5-1,.,.,CASSLTVTNEQYF,TGCGCCAGCAGCTTGACAGTTACCAACGAGCAGTACTTC
TRBJ1-5,TRBV2,TRBD1,.,CASRPRDRSNQPQHF,TGTGCCAGCAGACCCCGGGACAGATCCAATCAGCCCCAGCATTTT
TRBJ2-1,TRBV19,TRBD1,.,CASRRGQGEYNEQFF,TGTGCCAGTAGGCGAGGACAGGGGGAATACAATGAGCAGTTCTTC
TRBJ1-2,TRBV18,.,.,CASSPLGGDIRNYGYTF,TGTGCCAGCTCACCACTAGGAGGGGACATTCGGAACTATGGCTACACCTTC
TRBJ2-7,TRBV18,TRBD2,.,CASSPRTSGHYEQYF,TGTGCCAGCTCACCTCGAACTAGCGGGCACTACGAGCAGTACTTC
TRBJ2-3,TRBV7-9,.,.,CASSLGPGLGTDTQYF,TGTGCCAGCAGCTTAGGACCGGGACTCGGCACAGATACGCAGTATTTT
TRBJ2-3,TRBV28,TRBD2,.,CASSLLGTSGRGGDTQYF,TGTGCCAGCAGCTTACTTGGGACTAGCGGGCGCGGTGGAGATACGCAGTATTTT
TRBJ1-2,TRBV9,.,.,CASSVGTDYGYTF,TGTGCCAGCAGCGTCGGGACGGATTATGGCTACACCTTC
TRBJ2-7,TRBV19,.,.,CASANSYEQYF,TGTGCCTCGGCGAACTCCTACGAGCAGTACTTC
TRBJ1-5,TRBV28,.,.,CASSFRDTSNQPQHF,TGTGCCAGCAGTTTCCGGGACACCAGCAATCAGCCCCAGCATTTT
TRBJ1-5,TRBV30,.,.,CAWTQQHEQPQHF,TGTGCCTGGACTCAACAACATGAACAGCCCCAGCATTTT
TRBJ2-3,TRBV7-2,.,.,CASSIMPAGSPTDTQYF,TGTGCCAGCAGCATAATGCCAGCAGGGAGTCCCACAGATACGCAGTATTTT
TRBJ1-5,TRBV2,TRBD1,.,CASRDRVEPQHF,TGTGCCAGCAGGGACAGGGTTGAGCCCCAGCATTTT
TRBJ2-7,TRBV7-8,TRBD2,.,CASSSPSRTSGSYEQYF,TGTGCCAGCAGCTCCCCTTCCCGGACTAGCGGTTCCTACGAGCAGTACTTC
TRBJ2-3,TRBV29-1,TRBD2,once,CSVFRLAGDTQYF,TGCAGCGTTTTTAGGCTAGCGGGAGATACGCAGTATTTT
TRBJ2-2,TRBV7-3,.,.,CASSPSRANTGELFF,TGTGCCAGCAGTCCTAGCAGAGCGAACACCGGGGAGCTGTTTTTT
TRBJ2-5,TRBV5-5,.,.,CASSPRGPGLATIQETQYF,TGTGCCAGCAGCCCTAGGGGTCCCGGGCTAGCGACTATTCAAGAGACCCAGTACTTC
TRBJ1-3,TRBV2,.,.,CASSAGSGNTIYF,TGTGCCAGCAGTGCAGGGTCTGGAAACACCATATATTTT
TRBJ2-1,TRBV11-3,TRBD2,.,CASSSSSGSSYNEQFF,TGTGCCAGCAGCTCCTCTAGCGGTAGCTCCTACAATGAGCAGTTCTTC
TRBJ1-3,TRBV5-1,.,.,CASSLSTYPSSGNTIYF,TGCGCCAGCAGCTTATCGACTTACCCGTCCTCTGGAAACACCATATATTTT
TRBJ1-2,TRBV6-5,.,.,CASSYEGRGGYTF,TGTGCCAGCAGTTACGAAGGGCGAGGTGGCTACACCTTC
TRBJ2-7,TRBV28,.,.,CASSTGFPDEQYF,TGTGCCAGCAGCACAGGGTTTCCCGACGAGCAGTACTTC
TRBJ2-3,TRBV5-1,TRBD2,.,CASSLPAGRINTDTQYF,TGCGCCAGCAGCTTACCAGCGGGGAGAATCAATACGGATACGCAGTATTTT
TRBJ2-7,TRBV11-3,TRBD1,.,CASSWDRARHEQYF,TGTGCCAGCAGCTGGGACAGGGCACGCCACGAGCAGTACTTC
TRBJ2-2,TRBV7-2,.,.,CASSQTSSGGGPGELFF,TGTGCCAGCAGTCAAACCTCTAGCGGAGGGGGGCCCGGGGAGCTGTTTTTT
TRBJ1-2,TRBV6-5,.,.,CASSRTGLLLTF,TGTGCCAGCAGTAGAACGGGACTACTTCTCACCTTC
TRBJ1-2,TRBV9,TRBD1,.,CASSYRGRVGYTF,TGTGCCAGCAGCTACAGGGGGAGAGTTGGCTACACCTTC
TRBJ2-3,TRBV4-1,TRBD2,.,CASSQLLAGGGYTQYF,TGCGCCAGCAGCCAACTACTAGCGGGAGGCGGTTATACGCAGTATTTT
TRBJ2-1,TRBV5-1,.,.,CASSLDERRSYNEQFF,TGCGCCAGCAGCTTGGACGAGCGACGCTCCTACAATGAGCAGTTCTTC
TRBJ2-1,TRBV5-1,TRBD2,few,CASSLGLAVYNEQFF,TGCGCCAGCAGCTTGGGACTAGCGGTCTACAATGAGCAGTTCTTC
TRBJ2-7,TRBV27,TRBD2,.,CASRLGTSGMAGEQYF,TGTGCCAGCAGACTTGGGACTAGCGGGATGGCCGGCGAGCAGTACTTC
TRBJ2-2,TRBV9,TRBD2,.,CASSASGSTGELFF,TGTGCCAGCAGCGCTAGCGGGAGTACCGGGGAGCTGTTTTTT
TRBJ1-1,TRBV20-1,.,.,CSARVGDNAFF,TGCAGTGCTAGAGTCGGGGACAACGCTTTCTTT
TRBJ2-1,TRBV10-3,.,.,CAISDLGPMYNEQFF,TGTGCCATCAGTGACCTTGGACCGATGTACAATGAGCAGTTCTTC
TRBJ1-5,TRBV28,.,.,CASSFPDRTWQPQHF,TGTGCCAGCAGTTTCCCAGACAGAACCTGGCAGCCCCAGCATTTT
TRBJ1-4,TRBV2,.,.,CASDKMGADEKLFF,TGTGCCAGCGATAAAATGGGGGCCGATGAAAAACTGTTTTTT
TRBJ2-5,TRBV6-5,.,.,CASSYSGPREETQYF,TGTGCCAGCAGTTACTCAGGACCGAGGGAAGAGACCCAGTACTTC
TRBJ2-5,TRBV7-2,TRBD1,.,CASSLETGLGQETQYF,TGTGCCAGCAGCTTAGAGACAGGGTTGGGACAAGAGACCCAGTACTTC
TRBJ1-1,TRBV18,TRBD1,.,CASSPLQGALGTEAFF,TGTGCCAGCTCACCCTTACAGGGGGCCCTGGGTACTGAAGCTTTCTTT
TRBJ2-1,TRBV5-1,.,.,CASSQGLGPENEQFF,TGCGCCAGCAGCCAGGGTTTGGGACCAGAGAATGAGCAGTTCTTC
TRBJ2-5,TRBV2,.,once,CASRARVIRLGETQYF,TGTGCCAGCAGGGCCCGGGTGATACGGCTCGGGGAGACCCAGTACTTC
TRBJ2-1,TRBV11-3,TRBD2,.,CASSGGTSGVLLDEQFF,TGTGCCAGCAGCGGCGGGACTAGCGGGGTCCTTCTGGATGAGCAGTTCTTC